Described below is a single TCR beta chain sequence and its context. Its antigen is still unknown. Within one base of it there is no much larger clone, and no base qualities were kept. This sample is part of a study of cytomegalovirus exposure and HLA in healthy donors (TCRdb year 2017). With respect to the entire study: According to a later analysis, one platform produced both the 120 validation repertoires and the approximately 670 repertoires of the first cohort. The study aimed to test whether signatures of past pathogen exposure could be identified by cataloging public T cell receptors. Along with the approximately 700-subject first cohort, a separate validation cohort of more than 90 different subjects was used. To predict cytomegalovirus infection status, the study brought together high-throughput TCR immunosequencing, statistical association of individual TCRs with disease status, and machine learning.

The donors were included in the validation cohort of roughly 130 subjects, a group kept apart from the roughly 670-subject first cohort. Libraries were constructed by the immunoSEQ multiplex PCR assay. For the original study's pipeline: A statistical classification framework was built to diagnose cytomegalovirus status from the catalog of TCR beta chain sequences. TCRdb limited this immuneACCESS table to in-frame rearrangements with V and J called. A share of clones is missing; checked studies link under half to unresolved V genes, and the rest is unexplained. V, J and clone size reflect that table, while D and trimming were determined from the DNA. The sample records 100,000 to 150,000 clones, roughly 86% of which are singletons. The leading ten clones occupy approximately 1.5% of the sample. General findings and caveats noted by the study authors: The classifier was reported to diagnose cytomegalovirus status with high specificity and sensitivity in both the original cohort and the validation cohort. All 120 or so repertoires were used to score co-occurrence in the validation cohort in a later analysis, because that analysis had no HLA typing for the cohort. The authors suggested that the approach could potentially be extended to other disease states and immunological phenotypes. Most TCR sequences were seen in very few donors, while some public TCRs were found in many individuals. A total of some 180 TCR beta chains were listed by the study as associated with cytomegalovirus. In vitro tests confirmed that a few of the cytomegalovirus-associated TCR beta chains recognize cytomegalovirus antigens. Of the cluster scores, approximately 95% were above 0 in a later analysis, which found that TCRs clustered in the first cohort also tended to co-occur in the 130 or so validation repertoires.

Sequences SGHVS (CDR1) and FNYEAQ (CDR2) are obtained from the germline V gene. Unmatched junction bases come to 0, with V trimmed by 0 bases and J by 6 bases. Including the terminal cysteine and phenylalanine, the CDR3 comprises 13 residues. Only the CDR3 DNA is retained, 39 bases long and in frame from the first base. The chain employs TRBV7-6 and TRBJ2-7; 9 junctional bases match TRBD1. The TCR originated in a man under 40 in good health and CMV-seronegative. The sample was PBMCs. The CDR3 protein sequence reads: CASSLAQGAEQYF. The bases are TGTGCCAGCAGCTTAGCACAGGGGGCCGAGCAGTACTTC.